The 13 T cell receptor beta chains given below trace back to one sample, sequenced in a study of T cell responses to AZD1222 COVID-19 vaccine. Assay: immunoSEQ multiplex PCR; the TCRdb copy retains only in-frame clones and omits some. The table lists roughly 100,000 clones, roughly 88% of them singletons. The sample in question was peripheral blood, obtained on day 0 of AZD1222 vaccination. These receptors all stem from an adult in good health.

This sequence joins TRBV24-1 and TRBJ1-3, with D hard to call. V lost 9 bases and J lost 8, with 22 bases in between. The CDR3 covers 15 residues. Germline CDR1 is KGHDR and CDR2 is SFDVKD. The CDR3 reads CATDHGLSSSDTIYF. The CDR3 bases are TGTGCCACCGACCATGGACTCTCTTCCAGCGACACCATATATTTT.

This chain joins TRBV24-1 and TRBJ1-2; maybe TRBD1 (5 bases). Trimming took 4 bases from V and 1 from J, leaving 12 bases between them. CDR1 and CDR2 (germline): KGHDR, SFDVKD. This CDR3 has 15 residues. CDR3 coding DNA: TGTGCCACCAGTGACCCGGGGACGGGTAACTATGGCTACACCTTC. This encodes CATSDPGTGNYGYTF.

This clone was found a few times. In nucleotides, the CDR3 is TGTGCCAGCAGTGAAGCAGCAGGGGGAAATGAAAAACTGTTTTTT. Translation gives CASSEAAGGNEKLFF. The J gene is TRBJ1-4, the V gene TRBV6-1, with 7 bases identical to TRBD1. The V and J ends lost 0 bases and 5 bases, in that order; junction bases with no gene match: 3. This CDR3 has 15 amino acids. CDR1 is MNHNS and CDR2 is SASEGT in the germline V gene.

The V call is TRBV13, the J call TRBJ2-5; tentatively, D is TRBD2 (6 bases). Trimming pared 4 bases from V and 5 bases from J, leaving 20 bases between. Germline CDR1 PRHDT, CDR2 FYEKMQ (reference sequence). The CDR3 runs to 16 residues. The CDR3 protein is CASSSSAGTSRETQYF. The CDR3 nucleotides read TGTGCCAGCAGCTCCAGTGCGGGTACTAGCAGGGAGACCCAGTACTTC.

The genes are TRBV29-1 and TRBJ2-3; TRBD2 agrees at 10 bases. With 3 bases clipped from V and 1 base from J, the junction kept 7 bases outside the gene matches. Germline CDR1 is SQVTM and CDR2 is ANQGSEA. This CDR3 contains 16 residues. CDR3 sequence: CSVEASGGGGTDTQYF. The CDR3 DNA reads as TGCAGCGTTGAGGCTAGCGGGGGAGGGGGCACAGATACGCAGTATTTT.

The rearrangement uses TRBV7-8 and TRBJ1-1; D remains ambiguous. V was shortened by 3 bases and J by 4 bases, with 12 bases between the two germline ends. Germline values: CDR1 SGHVS, CDR2 FQNEAQ. The CDR3 loop spans 14 amino acids. CDR3 residues: CASSLGGGGTEAFF. The CDR3 nucleotides read TGTGCCAGCAGCTTGGGAGGAGGTGGCACTGAAGCTTTCTTT.

This chain joins TRBV4-2 and TRBJ2-3, with D uncertain. With 3 bases removed from V and 2 bases from J, the gap between germline ends came to 15 bases. The CDR3 contains 16 residues. Germline V CDR1 and CDR2: LGHNA, YNFKEQ. CDR3 protein: CASSQDPGGITDTQYF. CDR3 bases: TGTGCCAGCAGCCAGGATCCGGGCGGAATCACAGATACGCAGTATTTT.

This rearrangement joins TRBV29-1 to TRBJ2-2; 8 bases fit TRBD1. The CDR3 contains 13 residues. The junction had 2 bases not matched to a gene; V was cut back by 5 bases and J by 3 bases. Germline V gives CDR1 SQVTM, CDR2 ANQGSEA. The CDR3 loop is CSVQGADTGELFF. CDR3 nucleotide sequence: TGCAGCGTTCAGGGGGCTGACACCGGGGAGCTGTTTTTT.

The chain is built from TRBV2 and TRBJ1-5; D unresolved. There are 14 residues in the CDR3. The V end was cut by 8 bases, the J end by 3 bases, with 14 bases between. The germline V gene encodes CDR1 SNHLY and CDR2 FYNNEI. CDR3 amino acids: CASSLGSPNQPQHF. CDR3 bases: TGTGCCAGCTCCCTGGGGAGCCCCAATCAGCCCCAGCATTTT.

The chain is built from TRBV5-6 and TRBJ1-2; no clear D. CDR3 length: 15 amino acids. Germline assignment: CDR1 SGHDT and CDR2 YYEEEE. V dropped 2 bases and J dropped 0 bases, with 11 bases sitting between them. CDR3 coding DNA: TGTGCCAGCAGCTTTCTAACAGATGCTAACTATGGCTACACCTTC. The encoded protein is CASSFLTDANYGYTF.

This clone was observed a single time. Written as DNA, the CDR3 is TGTGCCAGCAGCGACAGGAGCGATAGCAATCAGCCCCAGCATTTT. Translation: CASSDRSDSNQPQHF. The chain employs TRBV7-2 and TRBJ1-5, with D possibly TRBD1 on 6 matching bases. Trimming removed 5 bases at V and 0 bases at J, with 11 bases between. The germline gives CDR1 SGHTA, CDR2 FQGNSA. This CDR3 contains 15 residues.

This clone came up once. The V call is TRBV4-1, the J call TRBJ2-1; 8 nucleotides line up with TRBD2. The germline CDR1 and CDR2 sequences are MGHRA and YSYEKL. V lost 2 bases to trimming and J lost 4 bases; unmatched junction nucleotides: 4. The length of the CDR3 is 15 residues. CDR3 protein: CASSQTAGEYNEQFF. In DNA, the CDR3 is TGCGCCAGCAGCCAAACAGCGGGAGAGTACAATGAGCAGTTCTTC.

This sequence joins TRBV7-9 and TRBJ2-7; D is ambiguous. The V end was cut by 1 base, the J end by 7 bases, with 8 bases between. The CDR3 sequence is 12 residues long. CDR1 is SEHNR and CDR2 is FQNEAQ in the germline V gene (reference sequence). The CDR3 sequence: CASSLGTREQYF. Written as DNA, the CDR3 is TGTGCCAGCAGCTTAGGGACGCGGGAGCAGTACTTC.